One sample yielded the 22 T cell receptor beta chains listed below, sequenced in a study of cytomegalovirus exposure and HLA in healthy donors. The PCR made use of 60 Vbeta and 13 Jbeta primers. Only in-frame clones appear in the TCRdb table, and some are missing; sequencing was by immunoSEQ multiplex PCR. The data show about 150,000 clones, with roughly 9.8% seen just once and approximately 1.7% held by the top ten. Sequenced input: PBMCs. These receptors were obtained from a man aged 45-65 years in good health and CMV-seronegative.

V and J are TRBV7-2 and TRBJ2-1; weak D call: TRBD1 (5 bases). There are 16 residues in the CDR3. The V gene lost 4 bases and the J gene lost 1 base, with 14 bases spanning the gap. CDR1 and CDR2 (germline): SGHTA, FQGNSA. CDR3 coding DNA: TGTGCCAGCAGCTCAGGGTCGGCAGCTTCCTACAATGAGCAGTTCTTC. It yields the protein CASSSGSAASYNEQFF.

This clone occurred a few times. The rearrangement uses TRBV10-1 and TRBJ1-1, with TRBD1 matching over 9 bases. CDR1 and CDR2 (germline): WNHNN, SYGVQD (reference sequence). The CDR3 loop spans 12 amino acids. V shed 5 bases and J 11 bases; nucleotides not matched to a gene: 6. CDR3 amino acids: CASSIGTGIAFF. The CDR3 nucleotides read TGCGCCAGCAGTATCGGGACAGGGATCGCTTTCTTT.

The V call is TRBV2, the J call TRBJ2-3; TRBD2 matches at 10 bases. The CDR3 is 15 amino acids. Trimming at V came to 6 bases and at J to 10 bases, leaving 13 bases not matched to a gene. From germline, CDR1 is SNHLY and CDR2 FYNNEI. The CDR3 protein is CASSPGGAGGSSQYF. The CDR3 DNA is TGTGCCAGCAGCCCCGGGGGAGCGGGAGGGAGCTCGCAGTATTTT.

The chain joins TRBV5-8 to TRBJ2-7; D remains unclear. The V end lost 3 bases, the J end lost 6 bases, and 16 bases lay between the germline ends. This CDR3 has 14 residues. Germline V gene sequence: CDR1 SGHTS, CDR2 YDEGEE. The CDR3 here is CASSSERRVGEQYF. The CDR3 nucleotides read TGTGCCAGCAGCTCGGAGAGGCGAGTCGGCGAGCAGTACTTC.

The V gene is TRBV29-1, the J gene TRBJ1-1, with D uncertain. Germline V gene data show CDR1 as SQVTM and CDR2 as ANQGSEA. The V and J ends lost 2 bases and 8 bases respectively, with 9 bases between them. The CDR3 runs to 11 residues. The CDR3 spells CSVEPWQEAFF. The CDR3 DNA reads as TGCAGCGTTGAACCCTGGCAGGAAGCTTTCTTT.

Written as DNA, the CDR3 is TGTGCCTGGAGTGGACAGGGGAGTAGTGGCAATCAGCCCCAGCATTTT. It codes for CAWSGQGSSGNQPQHF. The rearrangement links TRBV30 to TRBJ1-5; 8 positions match TRBD1. J gave up 2 bases and V 1 base, and 7 bases lay outside the gene matches. Germline assignment: CDR1 GTSNPN and CDR2 SVGIG (reference sequence). This CDR3 contains 16 residues.

This chain connects TRBV5-1 to TRBJ1-2, with D uncertain. There are 14 residues in the CDR3. CDR1 is SGHRS, CDR2 YFSETQ, per germline. Trimming took off 0 bases at V and 2 bases at J, with 8 bases between the two ends. For the CDR3, the DNA is TGCGCCAGCAGCTTGGACTCACAGAACTATGGCTACACCTTC. It translates to CASSLDSQNYGYTF. Together with reference TRBV5-1 and TRBJ1-2, the CDR3 gives the full variable domain: KAGVTQTPRYLIKTRGQQVTLSCSPISGHRSVSWYQQTPGQGLQFLFEYFSETQRNKGNFPGRFSGRQFSNSRSEMNVSTLELGDSALYLCASSLDSQNYGYTFGSGTRLTVV.

V and J are TRBV19 and TRBJ2-1, with D maybe TRBD2 (6 bases). The ends were cut back, 3 bases at V and 6 bases at J, with 15 bases in the middle. Germline V CDR1 and CDR2: LNHDA, SQIVND (reference sequence). The CDR3 is made up of 15 amino acids. The CDR3 DNA follows: TGTGCCAGTAGTATCGGCCAGGGACTTAGCAATGAGCAGTTCTTC. Translating it yields CASSIGQGLSNEQFF.

The V gene is TRBV9, the J gene TRBJ2-3; the match to TRBD2 covers 11 bases. Germline V gene sequence: CDR1 SGDLS, CDR2 YYNGEE. The CDR3 runs 17 residues. With V trimmed by 4 bases and J by 0 bases, 7 bases remained unmatched. The CDR3 bases are TGTGCCAGCAGCCGAATGACTAGCGGGGCTAGCACAGATACGCAGTATTTT. It translates to CASSRMTSGASTDTQYF.

This clone was picked up a small number of times. The rearrangement joins TRBV2 to TRBJ2-3, with 7 positions matching TRBD1. V dropped 5 bases and J dropped 3; count of bases not matched to a gene: 5. The CDR3 has 14 amino acids. Per germline, CDR1 SNHLY and CDR2 FYNNEI. The CDR3, as DNA: TGTGCCAGCAGTCAAGGGGGCAATACAGATACGCAGTATTTT. Residues: CASSQGGNTDTQYF.

This clone was seen more than once but under ten times. The V gene is TRBV19, the J gene TRBJ1-3, with D unresolved. CDR3 size: 14 residues. The germline V and J ends were trimmed by 3 bases and 4 bases, with 10 bases remaining between them. Germline CDR1 is LNHDA and CDR2 is SQIVND (reference sequence). In DNA, the CDR3 is TGTGCCAGTAGTATTGGAGAGGCGGGAAACACCATATATTTT. Amino acid sequence: CASSIGEAGNTIYF.

This clone was seen only a few times. The chain combines TRBV7-9 with TRBJ2-2; 10 nucleotides line up with TRBD1. V shed 6 bases, J shed 3 bases, and the junction held 10 bases outside the gene matches. The CDR3 extends over 17 amino acids. CDR1 is SEHNR and CDR2 is FQNEAQ in the germline V gene (reference sequence). CDR3 amino acids: CASRPSSGQGDTGELFF. The DNA for the CDR3 is TGTGCCAGCAGACCCTCATCCGGACAGGGGGACACCGGGGAGCTGTTTTTT.

The J gene is TRBJ2-7, the V gene TRBV11-3; tentative D call: TRBD1 (5 bases). The germline V gene encodes CDR1 SGHNT and CDR2 YENEEA. Deletions cut 2 bases from V and 1 base from J, with 12 bases between. The CDR3 consists of 15 residues. The chain's CDR3 is CASSLFPDKSYEQYF. CDR3 nucleotide sequence: TGTGCCAGCAGCTTATTCCCGGACAAATCCTACGAGCAGTACTTC.

This clone was counted between two and nine times. The chain carries TRBV4-2 and TRBJ1-5; the D is unclear. This CDR3 contains 13 residues. V lost 3 bases and J lost 7, with 10 bases in between. Germline lookup yields CDR1 LGHNA and CDR2 YNFKEQ. In nucleotides, the CDR3 is TGTGCCAGCAGCCACCCCGGGTCCCAGCCCCAGCATTTT. This sequence encodes CASSHPGSQPQHF.

The J gene is TRBJ2-7, the V gene TRBV11-2; 15 bases fit TRBD2. The CDR3 is 17 residues long. The germline V gene has CDR1 SGHAT and CDR2 FQNNGV. V was clipped by 5 bases and J by 2 bases; unmatched bases: 7. Here the CDR3 DNA reads TGTGCCAGCAGCGCCCATGGACTAGCGGGAGGGGCCTACGAGCAGTACTTC. The encoded protein is CASSAHGLAGGAYEQYF. Full variable domain (outside the CDR3, taken from reference TRBV11-2 and TRBJ2-7): EAGVAQSPRYKIIEKRQSVAFWCNPISGHATLYWYQQILGQGPKLLIQFQNNGVVDDSQLPKDRFSAERLKGVDSTLKIQPAKLEDSAVYLCASSAHGLAGGAYEQYFGPGTRLTVT.

This clone was observed a handful of times. The chain uses TRBV2 and TRBJ2-5, with 7 bases identical to TRBD2. The V gene end was trimmed by 8 bases and the J gene end by 3 bases; junction bases not matched to a gene: 9. Germline-derived CDR1 and CDR2 are SNHLY and FYNNEI. The CDR3 loop spans 14 amino acids. This CDR3 is CASQRTSVEETQYF. The CDR3 region has the DNA TGTGCCAGCCAGAGAACTAGCGTCGAAGAGACCCAGTACTTC.

V is TRBV4-1 and J is TRBJ2-1; 8 nucleotides agree with TRBD2. V was clipped by 1 base and J by 6 bases; unmatched bases: 17. Germline lookup yields CDR1 MGHRA and CDR2 YSYEKL. This CDR3 is built from 19 residues. The CDR3 spells CASSQVRGLAGGVGNEQFF. CDR3 nucleotide sequence: TGCGCCAGCAGCCAAGTGAGGGGCCTAGCGGGCGGCGTAGGCAATGAGCAGTTCTTC.

This chain connects TRBV30 to TRBJ2-7; tentatively, D is TRBD2 (8 bases). Trimming took off 5 bases at V and 5 bases at J, with 16 bases between the two ends. This CDR3 contains 13 residues. Germline V lookup: CDR1 GTSNPN, CDR2 SVGIG (reference sequence). As DNA, the CDR3 is TGTGCCTGGGGGACAGCGGGAGCCGACGAGCAGTACTTC. Translated: CAWGTAGADEQYF.

This clone was counted a few times. The gene calls are TRBV5-4 and TRBJ1-2; no clear D gene. V was trimmed by 4 bases and J by 7 bases, leaving 14 bases between them. Germline assignment: CDR1 SGHNT and CDR2 YYREEE (reference sequence). This CDR3 has 13 residues. The DNA of the CDR3 is TGTGCCAGCAGCAGAGAATCGGGTGGTGGCTACACCTTC. Protein: CASSRESGGGYTF.

This clone occurred a few times. Lacking the conserved final phenylalanine or tryptophan, this CDR3 likely reflects a read error. The J gene is TRBJ1-1, the V gene TRBV5-1; 8 bases map to TRBD1. After removal of 0 bases from V and 8 bases from J, the junction contained 3 bases not matched to a gene. This CDR3 has 13 residues. Germline-derived CDR1 and CDR2 are SGHRS and YFSETQ. This CDR3 reads CASSLVRTGEAFL. Here the CDR3 DNA reads TGCGCCAGCAGCTTGGTACGGACAGGGGAAGCTTTCCTT.

This clone has just a few counts. The genes are TRBV20-1 and TRBJ1-1; 7 bases map to TRBD1. Per germline, CDR1 DFQATT and CDR2 SNEGSKA (reference sequence). This CDR3 has 11 amino acids. V lost 1 base and J lost 8; bases outside the gene matches: 1. CDR3: CSARGGQEAFF. In DNA, the CDR3 is TGCAGTGCTAGAGGGGGACAGGAAGCTTTCTTT.

Only a few counts were recorded for this clone. The V call is TRBV7-9, the J call TRBJ2-3; 8 bases map to TRBD1. The germline gives CDR1 SEHNR, CDR2 FQNEAQ (reference sequence). V lost 3 bases to trimming and J lost 0 bases; unmatched junction nucleotides: 2. This CDR3 is built from 15 residues. CDR3 DNA sequence: TGTGCCAGCAGCTTCGACAGGGGTAGCACAGATACGCAGTATTTT. Protein: CASSFDRGSTDTQYF. Combining the CDR3 with reference TRBV7-9 and TRBJ2-3 gives the whole variable domain DTGVSQNPRHKITKRGQNVTFRCDPISEHNRLYWYRQTLGQGPEFLTYFQNEAQLEKSRLLSDRFSAERPKGSFSTLEIQRTEQGDSAMYLCASSFDRGSTDTQYFGPGTRLTVL.